The present T cell receptor (beta chain) was sequenced within a study of shared clonotypes between healthy human individuals. Assay used: immunoSEQ multiplex PCR; TCRdb lists only in-frame clones, some missing. The table records about 1 million clones, around four fifths of them present only once. This CDR3 region has 16 residues. Germline V gives CDR1 MGHRA, CDR2 YSYEKL. Deletions cut 1 base from V and 4 bases from J, with 15 bases between. The receptor's source is a man younger than 35 in good health. This rearrangement joins TRBV4-1 to TRBJ2-3; D possibly corresponds to TRBD1 (6 bases). The specimen sequenced was memory CD4+ T cells sorted from blood. As to subset: CD45RA-negative fraction. CDR3 sequence: CASSQGLGQGPDTQYF. The DNA for the CDR3 is TGCGCCAGCAGCCAAGGACTGGGCCAGGGGCCAGATACGCAGTATTTT.